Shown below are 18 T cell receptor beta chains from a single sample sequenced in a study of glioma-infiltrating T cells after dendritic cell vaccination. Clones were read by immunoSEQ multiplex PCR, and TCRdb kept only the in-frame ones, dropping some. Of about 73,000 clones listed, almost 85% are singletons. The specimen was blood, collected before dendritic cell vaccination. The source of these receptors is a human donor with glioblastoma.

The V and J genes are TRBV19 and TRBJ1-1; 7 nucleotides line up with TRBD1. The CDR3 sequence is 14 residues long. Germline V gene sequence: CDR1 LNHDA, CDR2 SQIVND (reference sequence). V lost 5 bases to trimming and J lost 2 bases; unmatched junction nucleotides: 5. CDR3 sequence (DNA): TGTGCCAGTAGTCCGTACAGGGGTAACACTGAAGCTTTCTTT. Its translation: CASSPYRGNTEAFF.

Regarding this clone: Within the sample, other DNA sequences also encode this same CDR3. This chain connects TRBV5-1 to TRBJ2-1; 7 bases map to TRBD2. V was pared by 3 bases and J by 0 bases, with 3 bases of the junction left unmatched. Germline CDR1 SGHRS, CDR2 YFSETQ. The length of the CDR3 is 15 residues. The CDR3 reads CASSSGGSSYNEQFF. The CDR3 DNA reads TGCGCCAGCAGCTCCGGCGGGAGCTCCTACAATGAGCAGTTCTTC.

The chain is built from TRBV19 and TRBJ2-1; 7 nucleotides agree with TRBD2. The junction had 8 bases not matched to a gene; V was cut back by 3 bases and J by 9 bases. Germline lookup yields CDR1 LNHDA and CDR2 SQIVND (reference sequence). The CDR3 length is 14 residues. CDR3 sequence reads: CASSIAREYGEQFF. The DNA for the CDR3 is TGTGCCAGTAGTATTGCGCGGGAGTATGGTGAGCAGTTCTTC.

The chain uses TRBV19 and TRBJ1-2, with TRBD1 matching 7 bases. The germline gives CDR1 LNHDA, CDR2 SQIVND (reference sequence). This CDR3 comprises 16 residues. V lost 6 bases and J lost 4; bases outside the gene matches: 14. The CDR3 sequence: CASRPIQQGRGYGYTF. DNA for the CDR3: TGTGCCAGTAGGCCTATACAACAGGGGCGGGGCTATGGCTACACCTTC.

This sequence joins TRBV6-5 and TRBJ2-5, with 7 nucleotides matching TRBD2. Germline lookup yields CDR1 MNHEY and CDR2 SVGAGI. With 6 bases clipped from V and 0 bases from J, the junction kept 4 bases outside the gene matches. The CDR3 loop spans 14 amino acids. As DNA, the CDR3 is TGTGCCAGCAGAGGAGCGGGGTACCAAGAGACCCAGTACTTC. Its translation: CASRGAGYQETQYF.

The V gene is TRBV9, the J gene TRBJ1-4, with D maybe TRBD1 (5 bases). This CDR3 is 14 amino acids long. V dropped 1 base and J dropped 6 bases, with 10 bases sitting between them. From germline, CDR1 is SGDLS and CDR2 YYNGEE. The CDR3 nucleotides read TGTGCCAGCAGCGTAATGTGGGGGGATGAAAAACTGTTTTTT. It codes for CASSVMWGDEKLFF. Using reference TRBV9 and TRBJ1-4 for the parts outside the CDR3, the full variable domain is DSGVTQTPKHLITATGQRVTLRCSPRSGDLSVYWYQQSLDQGLQFLIQYYNGEERAKGNILERFSAQQFPDLHSELNLSSLELGDSALYFCASSVMWGDEKLFFGSGTQLSVL.

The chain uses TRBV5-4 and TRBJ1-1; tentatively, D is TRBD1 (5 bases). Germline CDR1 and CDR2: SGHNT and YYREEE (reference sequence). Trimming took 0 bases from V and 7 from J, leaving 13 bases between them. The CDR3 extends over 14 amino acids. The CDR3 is CASSLGQGRGEAFF. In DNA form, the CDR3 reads TGTGCCAGCAGCTTGGGCCAGGGAAGAGGTGAAGCTTTCTTT.

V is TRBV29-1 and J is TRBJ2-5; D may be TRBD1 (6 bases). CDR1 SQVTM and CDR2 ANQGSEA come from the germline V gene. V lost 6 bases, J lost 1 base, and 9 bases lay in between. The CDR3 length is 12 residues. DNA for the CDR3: TGCAGCGTACAGGGACCCCAAGAGACCCAGTACTTC. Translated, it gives CSVQGPQETQYF.

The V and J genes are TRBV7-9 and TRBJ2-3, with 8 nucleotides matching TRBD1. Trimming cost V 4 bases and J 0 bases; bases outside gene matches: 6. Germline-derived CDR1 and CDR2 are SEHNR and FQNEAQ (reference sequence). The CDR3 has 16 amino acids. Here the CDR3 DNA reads TGTGCCAGCAGCTGGGGGACAGGTGACAGCACAGATACGCAGTATTTT. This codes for CASSWGTGDSTDTQYF.

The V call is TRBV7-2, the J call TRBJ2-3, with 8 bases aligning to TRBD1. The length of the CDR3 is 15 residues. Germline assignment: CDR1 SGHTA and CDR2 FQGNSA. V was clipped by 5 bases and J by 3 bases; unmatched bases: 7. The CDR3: CASSNQGARTDTQYF. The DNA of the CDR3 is TGTGCCAGCAGCAATCAGGGGGCGAGGACAGATACGCAGTATTTT.

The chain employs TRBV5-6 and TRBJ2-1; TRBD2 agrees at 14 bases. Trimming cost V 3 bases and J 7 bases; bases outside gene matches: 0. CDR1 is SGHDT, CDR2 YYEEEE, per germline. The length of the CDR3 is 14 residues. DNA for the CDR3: TGTGCCAGCAGCTGGACTAGCGGGAGGAATGAGCAGTTCTTC. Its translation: CASSWTSGRNEQFF.

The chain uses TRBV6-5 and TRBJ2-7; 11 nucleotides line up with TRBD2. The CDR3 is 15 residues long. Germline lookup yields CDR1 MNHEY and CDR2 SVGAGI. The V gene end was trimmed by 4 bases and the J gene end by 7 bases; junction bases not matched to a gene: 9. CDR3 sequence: CASSSSLAGGREQYV. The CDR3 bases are TGTGCCAGCAGTTCCTCCCTAGCGGGAGGACGGGAGCAGTACGTC.

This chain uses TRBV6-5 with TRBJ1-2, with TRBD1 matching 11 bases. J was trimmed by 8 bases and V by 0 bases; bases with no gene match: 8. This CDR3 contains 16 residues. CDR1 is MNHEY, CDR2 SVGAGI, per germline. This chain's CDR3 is CASSYSPDRGQEGYTF. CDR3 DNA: TGTGCCAGCAGTTACTCCCCGGACAGGGGGCAAGAAGGCTACACCTTC.

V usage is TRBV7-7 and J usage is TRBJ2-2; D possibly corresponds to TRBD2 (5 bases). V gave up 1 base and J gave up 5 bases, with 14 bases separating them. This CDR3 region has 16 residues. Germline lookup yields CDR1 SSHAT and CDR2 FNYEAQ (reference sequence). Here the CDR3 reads CASSLVGGTGTGELFF. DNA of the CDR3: TGTGCCAGCAGCTTAGTAGGCGGTACGGGGACCGGGGAGCTGTTTTTT. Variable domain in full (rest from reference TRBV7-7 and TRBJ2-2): GAGVSQSPRYKVTKRGQDVTLRCDPISSHATLYWYQQALGQGPEFLTYFNYEAQPDKSGLPSDRFSAERPEGSISTLTIQRTEQRDSAMYRCASSLVGGTGTGELFFGEGSRLTVL.

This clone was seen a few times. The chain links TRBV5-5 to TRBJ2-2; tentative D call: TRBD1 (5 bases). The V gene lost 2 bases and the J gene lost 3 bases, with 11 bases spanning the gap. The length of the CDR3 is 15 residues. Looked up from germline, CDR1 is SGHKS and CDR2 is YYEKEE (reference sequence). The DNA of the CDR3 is TGTGCCAGCAGCTTTCGAGACAGATACACCGGGGAGCTGTTTTTT. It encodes CASSFRDRYTGELFF.

The CDR3 region is CASSGDYEQYV. CDR3 bases: TGTGCCAGCAGCGGAGACTACGAGCAGTACGTC. The V gene is TRBV21-1, the J gene TRBJ2-7; TRBD2, the D gene given by the table, was not confirmed from the DNA. TRBV21-1 is listed as a pseudogene. The CDR3 runs 11 residues.

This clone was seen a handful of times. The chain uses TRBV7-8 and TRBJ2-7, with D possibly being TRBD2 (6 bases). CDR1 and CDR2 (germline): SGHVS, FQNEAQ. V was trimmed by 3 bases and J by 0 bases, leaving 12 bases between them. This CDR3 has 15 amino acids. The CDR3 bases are TGTGCCAGCAGCTTTCACGGGAGAAGCTCCTACGAGCAGTACTTC. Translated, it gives CASSFHGRSSYEQYF.

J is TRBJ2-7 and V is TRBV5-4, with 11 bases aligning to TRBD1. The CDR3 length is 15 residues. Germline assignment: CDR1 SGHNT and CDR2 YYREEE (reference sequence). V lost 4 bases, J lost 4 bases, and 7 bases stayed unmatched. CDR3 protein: CASSRGQGDLYEQYF. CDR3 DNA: TGTGCCAGCAGCCGGGGACAGGGGGATCTTTACGAGCAGTACTTC.